The rows below give T cell receptor beta chains drawn from one sample of a study of cytomegalovirus exposure and HLA in healthy donors. The method was immunoSEQ multiplex PCR; TCRdb's version includes in-frame clones alone and lacks a portion of them. Altogether approximately 140,000 clones are present, 70% to 90% being singletons, with the ten largest covering roughly 0.53%. Specimen: PBMCs. The receptors stem from a woman in her forties in good health and CMV-seronegative. CDR3s include the opening cysteine and the closing phenylalanine or tryptophan.

CASSLSFGNTEAFF	TRBV7-7	TRBJ1-1
CAISETTNPNTF	TRBV10-3	TRBJ1-2
CASSPDRVREETQYF	TRBV18	TRBJ2-5
CASSYAGATNEKLFF	TRBV5-1	TRBJ1-4
CAISSIGSQNTGELFF	TRBV10-3	TRBJ2-2
CASSPPGSLQETQYF	TRBV6-5	TRBJ2-5
CASSLGYPTGPYEQYF	TRBV7-2	TRBJ2-7
CASSLTGQFDEQYF	TRBV5-1	TRBJ2-7
CASSLSLDTQYF	TRBV7-8	TRBJ2-3
CASSPGTAPSNTEAFF	TRBV5-1	TRBJ1-1
CASRNHDRDRGETQYF	TRBV27	TRBJ2-5
CASSENRDTESF	TRBV18	TRBJ2-4
CASRKSEIAAENTEAFF	TRBV2	TRBJ1-1
CASSSSGDLDTQYF	TRBV7-9	TRBJ2-3
CASSLAGQTTNEKLFF	TRBV5-1	TRBJ1-4
CASKRQIRAETQYF	TRBV6-5	TRBJ2-5
CAKIEGTGAADTQYF	TRBV6-1	TRBJ2-3
CASSYNGGNTEAFF	TRBV6-6	TRBJ1-1
CASKGGRGDPGANVLTF	TRBV19	TRBJ2-6
CASSRTGANYGYTF	TRBV6-5	TRBJ1-2
CAWTGVNTETQYF	TRBV30	TRBJ2-5
CASSPFGRVQYF	TRBV7-2	TRBJ2-4
CASSQDERENWDTQYF	TRBV4-1	TRBJ2-3
CASSLEGQTLYEQYF	TRBV11-1	TRBJ2-7
CASSPGTGVYGYTF	TRBV11-2	TRBJ1-2
CASSLAGASGNTIYF	TRBV5-4	TRBJ1-3
CASSTRLAGGREQFF	TRBV6-5	TRBJ2-1
CASSYAQGAYEQYF	TRBV6-6	TRBJ2-7
CASTGEDIQYF	TRBV7-9	TRBJ2-4
CATSRDRNYGYTF	TRBV15	TRBJ1-2
CASSQGPRPQGRIPTDTQYF	TRBV4-1	TRBJ2-3
CASSLSAGGQGEKLFF	TRBV5-4	TRBJ1-4
CASGLALAGADTQYF	TRBV5-1	TRBJ2-3
CASSYSVGGAPQHF	TRBV6-5	TRBJ1-5
CAWSRGTSYYEQYF	TRBV30	TRBJ2-7
CASSRSRGRTEAFF	TRBV7-2	TRBJ1-1
CASSSLSTSDADTGELFF	TRBV5-1	TRBJ2-2
CAWSWDRGDNEQFF	TRBV30	TRBJ2-1
CAIGQGYGYTF	TRBV10-3	TRBJ1-2
CASKQGLGTDTQYF	TRBV4-1	TRBJ2-3
CASSLGLAGGETQYF	TRBV5-1	TRBJ2-5
CASSHNHEQYF	TRBV14	TRBJ2-7
CASSSGGAAYEQYF	TRBV13	NA
CASSYSYGSGGNIQYF	TRBV6-5	TRBJ2-4
CASSRVQGLMNTEAFF	TRBV11-3	TRBJ1-1
CASSQRDRPTYEQYF	TRBV14	TRBJ2-7
CASSPLDSADTQYF	TRBV18	TRBJ2-3
CASSTPDYYEQYF	TRBV6-6	TRBJ2-7
CSSSLSGSSYNEQFF	TRBV7-9	TRBJ2-1
CASSLDGTSAYEQYF	TRBV5-1	TRBJ2-7
CASSVSGRKDTQYF	TRBV6-1	TRBJ2-3
CASLPGGLAGNTGELFF	TRBV2	TRBJ2-2
CASSLGAGTGDHEQYF	TRBV13	TRBJ2-7
CASSLDPTGKRQQYF	TRBV11-3	TRBJ2-7
CASSPTRTGWIEAFF	TRBV5-6	TRBJ1-1